This TCR beta chain was recorded in a study of blood T cell repertoires in COVID-19. Using immunoSEQ multiplex PCR, the repertoire was profiled, and TCRdb retains in-frame clones only, with some absent. The profile shows about 300,000 clones, roughly 83% of them singletons. In Seattle, patients joined the study during active infection and were tracked longitudinally. The CDR3 length is 15 residues. Germline CDR1 reads SGHRS; CDR2 reads YFSETQ. Trimming took 3 bases from V and 1 from J, leaving 13 bases between them. This TCR derives from a human donor with COVID-19, enrolled during active disease. The donor label of this sample is uncertain. Source material: peripheral blood. The chain joins TRBV5-1 to TRBJ1-1; perhaps TRBD1 as D (5 bases). CDR3 bases: TGCGCCAGCAGCTCCCCAGGGTCAAGGAACACTGAAGCTTTCTTT. Its translation is CASSSPGSRNTEAFF.